The clone carrying this TCR beta chain showed up just a few times. The antigen remains unidentified. The sample comes from a study of identical twins. Study-level results: Analyses based on zero insertions could be partly confounded by invariant MAIT and iNKT cells. The analysis was cross-sectional rather than longitudinal within donors. Models predicted too little out-of-frame TCR alpha sharing in monozygotic twins.

The CDR3 is 14 residues long. With V trimmed by 6 bases and J by 6 bases, 9 bases remained unmatched. Germline loops: CDR1 SEHNR, CDR2 FQNEAQ (reference sequence). MiXCR, applied by TCRdb to the 5' RACE reads, yields one record per CDR3 protein. The data hold a few hundred thousand distinct CDR3 sequences, with roughly an eighth observed a single time. The data were also submitted as part of a second study, on yellow fever vaccine responses in identical twins.

This TCR was recovered from a woman between 18 and 29 years old in good health. The chain couples TRBV7-9 to TRBJ1-1, with 8 bases that match TRBD1. Sequencing was done on a sample of CD8+ T cells sorted from blood. CDR3 sequence: CASRSRTGTSEAFF. As DNA, the CDR3 is TGTGCCAGCAGATCACGGACAGGGACCTCTGAAGCTTTCTTT. Full variable domain (rest looked up from reference TRBV7-9 and TRBJ1-1): DTGVSQNPRHKITKRGQNVTFRCDPISEHNRLYWYRQTLGQGPEFLTYFQNEAQLEKSRLLSDRFSAERPKGSFSTLEIQRTEQGDSAMYLCASRSRTGTSEAFFGQGTRLTVV.